The rows below give T cell receptor beta chains drawn from one sample of a study of CD8 T cells in ankylosing spondylitis. TCRdb passed the 5' RACE reads through MiXCR, listing each CDR3 protein once. Among about 170,000 distinct CDR3 sequences listed, about 16% were seen once. Material: blood, either unsorted or a sorted T cell fraction (not recorded which). Receptors originate from a male donor with ankylosing spondylitis or in good health (not recorded which). CDR3s include the opening cysteine and the closing phenylalanine or tryptophan. A D gene is named only where the DNA matches it firmly. Where a row states a size, it is once, few, many or the class of an expanded clone; other rows omit it.

v_gene: TRBV28; j_gene: TRBJ2-3; abundance: many; d_gene: -; CDR3aa: CASSFSAAGGTDTQYF; CDR3nt: TGTGCCAGCAGTTTCTCCGCGGCAGGGGGCACAGATACGCAGTATTTT
v_gene: TRBV7-2; j_gene: TRBJ2-1; abundance: many; d_gene: TRBD2; CDR3aa: CASSPTSGSRTEQFF; CDR3nt: TGTGCCAGCAGTCCAACTAGCGGGAGTAGAACTGAGCAGTTCTTC
v_gene: TRBV4-1; j_gene: TRBJ2-3; abundance: -; d_gene: -; CDR3aa: CASSQDPPDTQYF; CDR3nt: TGCGCCAGCAGCCAAGATCCCCCAGATACGCAGTATTTT
v_gene: TRBV5-1; j_gene: TRBJ1-4; abundance: many; d_gene: TRBD1; CDR3aa: CASSLQGVREKLFF; CDR3nt: TGCGCCAGCAGCTTACAGGGGGTTCGGGAAAAACTGTTTTTT
v_gene: TRBV20-1; j_gene: TRBJ2-3; abundance: many; d_gene: -; CDR3aa: CSARDERADTQYF; CDR3nt: TGCAGTGCTAGAGATGAGAGGGCAGATACGCAGTATTTT
v_gene: TRBV20-1; j_gene: TRBJ2-3; abundance: many; d_gene: TRBD1; CDR3aa: CSAPTGGTDTQYF; CDR3nt: TGCAGTGCGCCGACAGGGGGCACAGATACGCAGTATTTT
v_gene: TRBV20-1; j_gene: TRBJ2-1; abundance: many; d_gene: TRBD2; CDR3aa: CSARIAGEQFF; CDR3nt: TGCAGTGCTAGGATAGCGGGGGAGCAGTTCTTC
v_gene: TRBV6-5; j_gene: TRBJ1-6; abundance: many; d_gene: -; CDR3aa: CASSFSRVNAISPLHF; CDR3nt: TGTGCCAGCAGTTTTTCCCGGGTAAACGCTATCTCACCCCTCCACTTT
v_gene: TRBV6-6; j_gene: TRBJ2-2; abundance: -; d_gene: -; CDR3aa: CASSSRETGELFF; CDR3nt: TGTGCCAGCAGCTCCAGGGAGACCGGGGAGCTGTTTTTT
v_gene: TRBV7-9; j_gene: TRBJ1-1; abundance: many; d_gene: -; CDR3aa: CASSLSANTEAFF; CDR3nt: TGTGCCAGCAGCTTAAGTGCGAACACTGAAGCTTTCTTT